This is a list of T cell receptor beta chains from one sample in a study of cytomegalovirus exposure and HLA in healthy donors. The data were produced by immunoSEQ multiplex PCR, yet TCRdb's version contains in-frame clones alone and is incomplete. The repertoire includes roughly 100,000 clones, around 89% of them detected once, and around 1.9% sits in the top ten. Sequences were obtained from PBMCs. Every receptor here comes from a young woman in good health and CMV-seropositive. CDR3s include the opening cysteine and the closing phenylalanine or tryptophan. The order of the fields is D gene, J gene, clone size, V gene, CDR3 length, CDR3 protein, CDR3 DNA. A D gene is named only where the DNA matches it firmly. Expanded clones get a size class; other rows say once, few or many, or leave the size out.

TRBD1,TRBJ1-1,-,TRBV7-8,16,CASSLALLGGATEAFF,TGTGCCAGCAGCTTAGCGCTTTTAGGGGGCGCCACTGAAGCTTTCTTT
TRBD1,TRBJ2-1,-,TRBV6-6,16,CASSYSIQGASNEQFF,TGTGCCAGCAGTTACTCGATACAGGGGGCAAGCAATGAGCAGTTCTTC
-,TRBJ1-1,-,TRBV29-1,13,CSVVGRADTEAFF,TGCAGCGTTGTAGGCAGGGCTGACACTGAAGCTTTCTTT
TRBD2,TRBJ2-1,-,TRBV4-1,18,CASSLLTSGGAGSNEQFF,TGCGCCAGCAGCCTTCTGACTAGCGGGGGGGCCGGTAGCAATGAGCAGTTCTTC
TRBD1,TRBJ1-5,-,TRBV6-1,16,CASSEHRGPANQPQHF,TGTGCCAGCAGTGAACACAGGGGGCCTGCCAATCAGCCCCAGCATTTT
-,TRBJ1-5,-,TRBV6-5,13,CASSYSGDQPQHF,TGTGCCAGCAGTTACTCGGGCGATCAGCCCCAGCATTTT
-,TRBJ2-7,once,TRBV15,13,CATSRGTDYEQYF,TGTGCCACCAGCAGAGGGACTGACTACGAGCAGTACTTC
-,TRBJ1-4,once,TRBV6-5,16,CASSSEQGRANEKLFF,TGTGCCAGCAGTTCGGAACAGGGCCGTGCTAATGAAAAACTGTTTTTT
TRBD1,TRBJ1-5,-,TRBV7-2,13,CASSTGGGKPQHF,TGTGCCAGCAGCACAGGGGGGGGAAAACCCCAGCATTTT
-,TRBJ1-2,-,TRBV7-2,14,CASRFRPGNYGYTF,TGTGCCAGCAGATTCCGCCCGGGGAACTATGGCTACACCTTC
TRBD1,TRBJ1-2,-,TRBV2,14,CASSSDREEDGYTF,TGTGCCAGCAGCTCCGACAGGGAGGAAGATGGCTACACCTTC
-,TRBJ2-6,-,TRBV6-1,15,CASTFQGSGANVLTF,TGTGCCAGCACCTTCCAGGGCTCTGGGGCCAACGTCCTGACTTTC
TRBD1,TRBJ1-1,-,TRBV12-5,16,CASGLGGTGSNTEAFF,TGTGCTAGTGGTTTGGGTGGGACAGGTTCGAACACTGAAGCTTTCTTT
-,TRBJ1-3,once,TRBV6-6,13,CASRDIDAYTIYF,TGTGCCAGTCGGGACATCGACGCGTACACCATATATTTT
TRBD2,TRBJ2-3,-,TRBV29-1,14,CSVGTSGGLGTQYF,TGCAGCGTTGGGACTAGCGGGGGGCTCGGTACGCAGTATTTT
-,TRBJ2-7,-,TRBV13,15,CASSTAGTSTYEQYF,TGTGCCAGCTCCACCGCCGGGACATCCACCTACGAGCAGTACTTC
-,TRBJ2-3,-,TRBV7-9,15,CASSRSSSGTDTQYF,TGTGCCAGCAGCCGAAGTAGTTCTGGCACAGATACGCAGTATTTT
-,TRBJ2-7,few,TRBV2,13,CASSDDGGYEQYF,TGTGCCAGCAGTGATGATGGGGGGTACGAGCAGTACTTC
TRBD1,TRBJ1-6,-,TRBV28,14,CASSPGGADSPLHF,TGTGCCAGCAGTCCAGGGGGCGCGGATTCACCCCTCCACTTT
TRBD2,TRBJ2-3,-,TRBV4-2,16,CASSQGGGPNTDTQYF,TGTGCCAGCAGCCAAGGCGGGGGGCCGAACACAGATACGCAGTATTTT
-,TRBJ2-3,-,TRBV7-9,12,CASSFGTDTQYF,TGTGCCAGCAGCTTCGGCACAGATACGCAGTATTTT
TRBD2,TRBJ2-1,-,TRBV11-2,18,CASSLSGGAGSLYNEQFF,TGTGCCAGCAGCTTATCGGGAGGTGCGGGGAGCTTGTACAATGAGCAGTTCTTC
TRBD1,TRBJ2-4,-,TRBV4-1,19,CASSQDKYGQDSSKNIQYF,TGCGCCAGCAGCCAAGATAAGTACGGACAGGACAGCTCCAAAAACATTCAGTACTTC
TRBD1,TRBJ2-5,-,TRBV19,16,CASSIHRGIGRETQYF,TGTGCCAGTAGTATCCACAGGGGGATAGGCCGAGAGACCCAGTACTTC
-,TRBJ2-3,-,TRBV9,16,CASSVGGGQGTDTQYF,TGTGCCAGCAGCGTAGGGGGGGGACAGGGCACAGATACGCAGTATTTT
-,TRBJ1-4,-,TRBV9,16,CASSVNRAATNEKLFF,TGTGCCAGCAGCGTCAACAGGGCCGCAACTAATGAAAAACTGTTTTTT
TRBD2,TRBJ2-3,-,TRBV9,17,CASSVDVAGGFADTQYF,TGTGCCAGCAGCGTAGATGTAGCGGGGGGCTTCGCAGATACGCAGTATTTT
TRBD1,TRBJ2-5,-,TRBV5-1,13,CASSWGTGQTQYF,TGCGCCAGCAGCTGGGGGACAGGGCAGACCCAGTACTTC
-,TRBJ1-4,-,TRBV29-1,11,CSVVSGGKLFF,TGCAGCGTTGTTTCGGGAGGGAAACTGTTTTTT
-,TRBJ1-2,-,TRBV2,12,CASSYVGYGYTF,TGTGCCAGCAGTTACGTCGGCTATGGCTACACCTTC
TRBD2,TRBJ2-5,once,TRBV11-3,14,CASSQGLAEETQYF,TGTGCCAGCAGCCAGGGACTAGCGGAAGAGACCCAGTACTTC
-,TRBJ1-5,few,TRBV25-1,14,CASSGNRSNQPQHF,TGTGCCAGCAGCGGTAATCGGAGCAATCAGCCCCAGCATTTT
TRBD1,TRBJ2-1,-,TRBV7-9,15,CASSFGTGAHNEQFF,TGTGCCAGCAGCTTCGGGACAGGGGCCCACAATGAGCAGTTCTTC
TRBD2,TRBJ2-5,-,TRBV6-1,15,CASSTPGLTQETQYF,TGTGCCAGCAGTACACCGGGACTAACTCAAGAGACCCAGTACTTC
TRBD2,TRBJ2-7,-,TRBV10-3,18,CAISGPTGSGGNLYEQYF,TGTGCCATCAGTGGCCCGACGGGGAGCGGGGGCAACCTCTACGAGCAGTACTTC
-,TRBJ2-1,-,TRBV27,13,CASSLGSGNEQFF,TGTGCCAGCAGTTTAGGGTCGGGGAATGAGCAGTTCTTC
-,TRBJ2-2,-,TRBV5-1,17,CASSFGGRRPNTGELFF,TGCGCCAGCAGCTTTGGAGGGAGGAGGCCAAACACCGGGGAGCTGTTTTTT
TRBD2,TRBJ2-7,-,TRBV27,16,CASSPGGGRVYYEQYF,TGTGCCAGCAGCCCTGGGGGTGGGAGGGTCTACTACGAGCAGTACTTC
TRBD1,TRBJ2-5,-,TRBV18,20,CASSPPPNGTGTPFEETQYF,TGTGCCAGCTCACCACCTCCCAACGGGACAGGGACCCCATTCGAAGAGACCCAGTACTTC
TRBD2,TRBJ2-3,-,TRBV9,13,CASTESGKDTQYF,TGTGCCAGCACGGAGAGCGGGAAAGATACGCAGTATTTT
TRBD1,TRBJ1-5,-,TRBV28,16,CASSPDRGGNGQPQHF,TGTGCCAGCAGCCCGGACAGGGGAGGTAACGGGCAGCCCCAGCATTTT